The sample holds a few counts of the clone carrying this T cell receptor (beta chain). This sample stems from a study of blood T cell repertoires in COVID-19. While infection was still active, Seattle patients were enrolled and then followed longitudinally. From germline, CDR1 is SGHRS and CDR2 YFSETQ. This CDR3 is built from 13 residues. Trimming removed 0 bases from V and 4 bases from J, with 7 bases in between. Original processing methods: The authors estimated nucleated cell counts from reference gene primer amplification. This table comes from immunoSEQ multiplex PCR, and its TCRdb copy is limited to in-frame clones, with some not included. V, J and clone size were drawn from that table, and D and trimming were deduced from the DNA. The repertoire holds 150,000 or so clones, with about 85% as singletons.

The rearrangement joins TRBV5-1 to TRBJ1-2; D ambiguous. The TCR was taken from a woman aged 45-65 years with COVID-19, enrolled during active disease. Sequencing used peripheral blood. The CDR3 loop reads CASSLAPSYGYTF. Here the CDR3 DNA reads TGCGCCAGCAGCTTGGCCCCGAGCTATGGCTACACCTTC.